This T cell receptor beta chain comes out of a study of glioma-infiltrating T cells after dendritic cell vaccination. The wider study: At biweekly intervals, patients got three intradermal dendritic cell vaccine injections.

The germline V gene has CDR1 MNHNS and CDR2 SASEGT. CDR3 length equals 15 residues. Trimming cost V 0 bases and J 8 bases, with 16 bases left between them. Produced via immunoSEQ multiplex PCR; TCRdb's table is partial and in-frame only. This table has roughly 52,000 clones, roughly 87% appearing once. The sequenced sample was blood, obtained before dendritic cell vaccination. The sequence derives from a human donor with glioblastoma. This chain links TRBV6-1 with TRBJ1-2; D unresolved. CDR3 coding DNA: TGTGCCAGCAGTGAAGCCATCGCGGCCTCGGGAGGCTACACCTTC. This encodes CASSEAIAASGGYTF.